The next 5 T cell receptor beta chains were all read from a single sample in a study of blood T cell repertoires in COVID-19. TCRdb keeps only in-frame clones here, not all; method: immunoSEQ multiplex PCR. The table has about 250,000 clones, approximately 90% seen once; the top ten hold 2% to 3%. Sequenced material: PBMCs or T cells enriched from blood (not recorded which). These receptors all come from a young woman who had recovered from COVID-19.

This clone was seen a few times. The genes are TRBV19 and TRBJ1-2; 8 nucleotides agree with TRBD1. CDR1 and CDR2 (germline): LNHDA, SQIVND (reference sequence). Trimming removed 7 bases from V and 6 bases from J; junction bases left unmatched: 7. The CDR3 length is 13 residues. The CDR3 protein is CASTQDRVDGYTF. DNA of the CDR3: TGTGCCAGTACCCAGGACAGGGTAGATGGCTACACCTTC.

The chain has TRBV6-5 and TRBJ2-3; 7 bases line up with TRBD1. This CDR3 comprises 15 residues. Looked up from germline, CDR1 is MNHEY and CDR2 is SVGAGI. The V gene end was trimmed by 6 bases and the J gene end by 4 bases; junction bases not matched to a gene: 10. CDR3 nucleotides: TGTGCCAGCAGGAAAAACAGGGGTGCAGCAGATACGCAGTATTTT. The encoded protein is CASRKNRGAADTQYF.

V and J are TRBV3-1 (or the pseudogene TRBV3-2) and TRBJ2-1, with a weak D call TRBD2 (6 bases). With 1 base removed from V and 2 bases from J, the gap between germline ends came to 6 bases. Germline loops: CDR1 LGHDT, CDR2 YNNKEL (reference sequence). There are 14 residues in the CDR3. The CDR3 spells CASSQAGAYNEQFF. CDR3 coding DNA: TGTGCCAGCAGCCAAGCGGGGGCCTACAATGAGCAGTTCTTC.

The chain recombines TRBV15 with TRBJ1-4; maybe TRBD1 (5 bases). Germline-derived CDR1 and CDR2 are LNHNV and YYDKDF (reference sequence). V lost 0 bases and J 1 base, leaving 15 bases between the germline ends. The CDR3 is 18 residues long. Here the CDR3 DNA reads TGTGCCACCAGCAGAGACCCCGGGCAGGGTCAAACTAATGAAAAACTGTTTTTT. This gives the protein CATSRDPGQGQTNEKLFF. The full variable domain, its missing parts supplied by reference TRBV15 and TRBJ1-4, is DAMVIQNPRYQVTQFGKPVTLSCSQTLNHNVMYWYQQKSSQAPKLLFHYYDKDFNNEADTPDNFQSRRPNTSFCFLDIRSPGLGDTAMYLCATSRDPGQGQTNEKLFFGSGTQLSVL.

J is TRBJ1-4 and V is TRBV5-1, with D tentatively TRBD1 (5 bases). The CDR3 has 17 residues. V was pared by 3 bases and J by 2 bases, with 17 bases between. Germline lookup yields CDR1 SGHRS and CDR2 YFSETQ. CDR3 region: CASSSGLFEGTNEKLFF. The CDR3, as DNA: TGCGCCAGCAGCTCGGGACTTTTTGAAGGGACTAATGAAAAACTGTTTTTT.